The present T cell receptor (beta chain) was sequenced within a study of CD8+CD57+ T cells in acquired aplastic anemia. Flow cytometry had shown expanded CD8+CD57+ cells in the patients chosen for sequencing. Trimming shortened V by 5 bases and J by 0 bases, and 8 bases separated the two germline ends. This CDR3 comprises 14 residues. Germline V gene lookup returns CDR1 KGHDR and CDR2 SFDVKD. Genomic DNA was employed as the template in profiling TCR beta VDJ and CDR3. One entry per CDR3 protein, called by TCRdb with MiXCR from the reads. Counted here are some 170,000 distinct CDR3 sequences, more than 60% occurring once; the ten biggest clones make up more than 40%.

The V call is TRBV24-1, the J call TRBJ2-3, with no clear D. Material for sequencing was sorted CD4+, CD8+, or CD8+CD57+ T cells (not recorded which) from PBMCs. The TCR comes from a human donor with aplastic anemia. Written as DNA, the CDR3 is TGTGCCACCAGTGCTCGCTTTAGCACAGATACGCAGTATTTT. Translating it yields CATSARFSTDTQYF.